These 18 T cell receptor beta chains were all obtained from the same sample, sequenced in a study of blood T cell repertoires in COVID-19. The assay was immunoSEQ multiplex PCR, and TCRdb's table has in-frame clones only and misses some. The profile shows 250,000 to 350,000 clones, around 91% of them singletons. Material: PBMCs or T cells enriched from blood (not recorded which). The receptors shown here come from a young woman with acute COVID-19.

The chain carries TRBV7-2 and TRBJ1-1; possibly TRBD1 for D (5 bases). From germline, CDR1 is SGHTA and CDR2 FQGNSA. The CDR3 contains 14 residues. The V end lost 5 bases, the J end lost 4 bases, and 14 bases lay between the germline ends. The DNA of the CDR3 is TGTGCCAGCAGCCCTGGACAACCGACCACTGAAGCTTTCTTT. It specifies CASSPGQPTTEAFF.

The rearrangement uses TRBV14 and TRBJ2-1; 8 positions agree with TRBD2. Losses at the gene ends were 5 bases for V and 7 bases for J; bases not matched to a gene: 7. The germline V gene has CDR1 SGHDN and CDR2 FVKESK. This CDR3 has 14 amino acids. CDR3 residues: CASSFRLARNEQFF. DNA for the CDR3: TGTGCCAGCAGCTTCCGACTAGCGCGTAATGAGCAGTTCTTC.

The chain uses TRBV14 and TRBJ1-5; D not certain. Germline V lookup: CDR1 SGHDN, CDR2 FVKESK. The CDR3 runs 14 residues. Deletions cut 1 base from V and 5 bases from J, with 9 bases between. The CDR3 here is CASSQGSRDQPQHF. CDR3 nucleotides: TGTGCCAGCAGCCAAGGGTCGCGGGATCAGCCCCAGCATTTT.

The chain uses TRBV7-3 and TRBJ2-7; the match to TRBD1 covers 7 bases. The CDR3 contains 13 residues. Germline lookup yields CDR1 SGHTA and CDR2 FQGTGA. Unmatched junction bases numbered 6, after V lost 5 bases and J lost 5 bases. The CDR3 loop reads CASSARGNHEQYF. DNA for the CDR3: TGTGCCAGCAGCGCCAGGGGGAACCACGAGCAGTACTTC.

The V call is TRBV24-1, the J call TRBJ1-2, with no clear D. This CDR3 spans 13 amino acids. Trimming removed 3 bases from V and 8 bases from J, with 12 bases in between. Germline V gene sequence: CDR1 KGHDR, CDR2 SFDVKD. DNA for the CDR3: TGTGCCACCAGTGATCGACTCATCCGGGGCTACACCTTC. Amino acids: CATSDRLIRGYTF.

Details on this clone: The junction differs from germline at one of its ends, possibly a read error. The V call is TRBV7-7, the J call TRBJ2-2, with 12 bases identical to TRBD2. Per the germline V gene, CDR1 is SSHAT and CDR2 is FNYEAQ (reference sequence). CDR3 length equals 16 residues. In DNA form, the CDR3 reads TGTGCTAGCAGGCCGGGGACTAGCGGGTTGACCGGGGAGCTGTTTTTT. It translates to CASRPGTSGLTGELFF.

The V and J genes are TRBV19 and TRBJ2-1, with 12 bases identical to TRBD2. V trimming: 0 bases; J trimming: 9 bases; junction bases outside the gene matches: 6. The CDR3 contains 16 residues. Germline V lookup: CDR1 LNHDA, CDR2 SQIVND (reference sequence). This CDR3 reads CASSIDRLAGAGEQFF. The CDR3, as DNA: TGTGCCAGTAGTATAGACAGACTAGCGGGAGCTGGTGAGCAGTTCTTC.

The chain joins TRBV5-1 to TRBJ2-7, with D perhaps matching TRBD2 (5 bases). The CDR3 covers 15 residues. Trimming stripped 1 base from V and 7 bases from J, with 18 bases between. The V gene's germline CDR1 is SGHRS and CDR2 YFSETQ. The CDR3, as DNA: TGCGCCAGCAGCTTGAGGGCAGCGGCGGGTTCAGAGCAGTACTTC. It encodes CASSLRAAAGSEQYF.

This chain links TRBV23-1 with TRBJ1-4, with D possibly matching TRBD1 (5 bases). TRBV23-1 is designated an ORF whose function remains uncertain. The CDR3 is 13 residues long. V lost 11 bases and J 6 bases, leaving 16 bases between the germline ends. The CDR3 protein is CALRDSEDEKLFF. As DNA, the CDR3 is TGCGCCTTAAGGGACTCAGAGGATGAAAAACTGTTTTTT.

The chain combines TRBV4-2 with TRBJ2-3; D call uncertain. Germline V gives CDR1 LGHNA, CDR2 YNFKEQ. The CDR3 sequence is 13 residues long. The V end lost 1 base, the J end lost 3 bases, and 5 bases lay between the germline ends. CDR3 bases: TGTGCCAGCAGCCAAGCCGGGACAGATACGCAGTATTTT. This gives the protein CASSQAGTDTQYF.

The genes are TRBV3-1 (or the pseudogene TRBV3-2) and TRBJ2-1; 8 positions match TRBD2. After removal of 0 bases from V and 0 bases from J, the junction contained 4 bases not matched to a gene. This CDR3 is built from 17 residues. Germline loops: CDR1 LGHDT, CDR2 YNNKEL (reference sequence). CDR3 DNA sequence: TGTGCCAGCAGCCAAGATTGGCGGGAGGTCTCCTACAATGAGCAGTTCTTC. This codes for CASSQDWREVSYNEQFF.

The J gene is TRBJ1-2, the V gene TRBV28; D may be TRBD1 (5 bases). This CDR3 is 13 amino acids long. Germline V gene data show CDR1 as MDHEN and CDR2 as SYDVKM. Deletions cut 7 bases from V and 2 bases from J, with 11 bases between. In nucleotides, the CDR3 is TGTGCCAGCACCATGACAGTGAACTATGGCTACACCTTC. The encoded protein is CASTMTVNYGYTF.

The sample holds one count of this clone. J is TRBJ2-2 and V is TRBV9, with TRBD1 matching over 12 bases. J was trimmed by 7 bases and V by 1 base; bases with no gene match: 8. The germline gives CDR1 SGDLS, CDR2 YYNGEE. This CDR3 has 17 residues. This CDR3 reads CASSVKEGTGGSGELFF. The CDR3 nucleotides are TGTGCCAGCAGCGTAAAAGAAGGGACAGGGGGCAGCGGGGAGCTGTTTTTT.

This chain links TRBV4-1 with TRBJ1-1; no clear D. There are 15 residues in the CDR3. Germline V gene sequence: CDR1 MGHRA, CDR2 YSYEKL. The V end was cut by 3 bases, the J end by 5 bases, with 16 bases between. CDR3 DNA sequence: TGCGCCAGCAGCCATCCTGGCCACCGAGGGACTGAAGCTTTCTTT. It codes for CASSHPGHRGTEAFF.

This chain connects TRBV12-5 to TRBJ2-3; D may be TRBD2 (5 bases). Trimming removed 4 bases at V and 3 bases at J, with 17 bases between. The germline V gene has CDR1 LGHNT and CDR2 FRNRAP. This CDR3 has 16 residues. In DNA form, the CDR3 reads TGTGCTAGTGGTTCCGGGGAAAGCGGTGCAACAGATACGCAGTATTTT. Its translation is CASGSGESGATDTQYF.

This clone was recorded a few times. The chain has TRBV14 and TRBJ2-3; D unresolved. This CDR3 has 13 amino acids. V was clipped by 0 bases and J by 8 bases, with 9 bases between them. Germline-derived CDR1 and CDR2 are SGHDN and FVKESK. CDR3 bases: TGTGCCAGCAGCCAAGAGGAGCTTGGTACGCAGTATTTT. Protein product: CASSQEELGTQYF. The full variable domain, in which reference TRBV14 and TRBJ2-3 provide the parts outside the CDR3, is EAGVTQFPSHSVIEKGQTVTLRCDPISGHDNLYWYRRVMGKEIKFLLHFVKESKQDESGMPNNRFLAERTGGTYSTLKVQPAELEDSGVYFCASSQEELGTQYFGPGTRLTVL.

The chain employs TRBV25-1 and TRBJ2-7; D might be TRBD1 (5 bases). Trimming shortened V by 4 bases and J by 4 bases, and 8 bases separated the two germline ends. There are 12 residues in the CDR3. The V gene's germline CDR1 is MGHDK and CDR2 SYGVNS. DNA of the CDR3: TGTGCCAGCAGTGGACAGTTTTACGAGCAGTACTTC. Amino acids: CASSGQFYEQYF.

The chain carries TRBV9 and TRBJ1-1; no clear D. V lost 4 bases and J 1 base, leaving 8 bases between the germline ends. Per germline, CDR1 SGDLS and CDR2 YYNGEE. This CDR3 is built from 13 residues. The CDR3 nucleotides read TGTGCCAGCAGCCCGGTCTGGAACACTGAAGCTTTCTTT. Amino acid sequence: CASSPVWNTEAFF. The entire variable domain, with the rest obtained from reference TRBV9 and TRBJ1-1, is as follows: DSGVTQTPKHLITATGQRVTLRCSPRSGDLSVYWYQQSLDQGLQFLIQYYNGEERAKGNILERFSAQQFPDLHSELNLSSLELGDSALYFCASSPVWNTEAFFGQGTRLTVV.